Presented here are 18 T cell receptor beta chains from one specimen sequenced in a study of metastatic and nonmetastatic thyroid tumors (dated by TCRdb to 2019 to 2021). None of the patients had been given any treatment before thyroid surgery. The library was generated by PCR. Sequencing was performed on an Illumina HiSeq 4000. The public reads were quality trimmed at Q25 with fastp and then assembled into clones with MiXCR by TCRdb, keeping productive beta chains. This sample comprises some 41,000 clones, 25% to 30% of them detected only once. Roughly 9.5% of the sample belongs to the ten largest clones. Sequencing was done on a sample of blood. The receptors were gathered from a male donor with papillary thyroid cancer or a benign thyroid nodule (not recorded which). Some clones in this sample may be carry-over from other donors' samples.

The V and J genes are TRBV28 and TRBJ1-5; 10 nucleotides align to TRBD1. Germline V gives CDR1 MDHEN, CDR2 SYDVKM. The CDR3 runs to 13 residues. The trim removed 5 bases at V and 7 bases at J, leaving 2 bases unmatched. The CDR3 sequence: CASSPGQGQPQHF. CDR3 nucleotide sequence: TGTGCCAGCAGTCCGGGACAGGGGCAGCCCCAGCATTTT. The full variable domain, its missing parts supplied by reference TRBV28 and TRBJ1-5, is DVKVTQSSRYLVKRTGEKVFLECVQDMDHENMFWYRQDPGLGLRLIYFSYDVKMKEKGDIPEGYSVSREKKERFSLILESASTNQTSMYLCASSPGQGQPQHFGDGTRLSIL.

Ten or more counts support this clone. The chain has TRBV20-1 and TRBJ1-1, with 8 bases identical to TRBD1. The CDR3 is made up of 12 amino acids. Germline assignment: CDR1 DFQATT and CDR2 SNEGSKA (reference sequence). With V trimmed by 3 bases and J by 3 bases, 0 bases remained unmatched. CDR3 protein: CSARTGDTEAFF. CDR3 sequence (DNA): TGCAGTGCTAGGACAGGGGACACTGAAGCTTTCTTT.

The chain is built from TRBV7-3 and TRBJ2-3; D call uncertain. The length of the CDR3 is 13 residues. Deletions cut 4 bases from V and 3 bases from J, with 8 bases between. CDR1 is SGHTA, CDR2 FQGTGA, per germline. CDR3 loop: CASSSFGTDTQYF. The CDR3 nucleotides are TGTGCCAGCAGCTCTTTTGGGACAGATACGCAGTATTTT.

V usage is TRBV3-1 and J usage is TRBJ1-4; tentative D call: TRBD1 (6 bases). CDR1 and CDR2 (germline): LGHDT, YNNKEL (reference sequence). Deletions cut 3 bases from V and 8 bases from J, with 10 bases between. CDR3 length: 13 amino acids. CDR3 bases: TGTGCCAGCAGCCAGACAGGTTACGAAAAACTGTTTTTT. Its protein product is CASSQTGYEKLFF.

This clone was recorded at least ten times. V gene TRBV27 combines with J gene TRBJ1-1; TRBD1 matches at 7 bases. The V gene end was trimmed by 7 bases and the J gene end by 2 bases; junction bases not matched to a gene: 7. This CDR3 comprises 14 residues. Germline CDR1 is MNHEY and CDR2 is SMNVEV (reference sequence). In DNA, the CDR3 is TGTGCCAGCATCAGGGGGGGAAGTAACACTGAAGCTTTCTTT. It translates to CASIRGGSNTEAFF.

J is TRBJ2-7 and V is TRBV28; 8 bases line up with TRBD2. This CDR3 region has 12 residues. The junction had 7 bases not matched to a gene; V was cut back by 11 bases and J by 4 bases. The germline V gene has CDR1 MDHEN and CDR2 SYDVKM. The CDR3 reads CAVSGGVYEQYF. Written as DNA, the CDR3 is TGTGCCGTGAGCGGGGGTGTTTACGAGCAGTACTTC.

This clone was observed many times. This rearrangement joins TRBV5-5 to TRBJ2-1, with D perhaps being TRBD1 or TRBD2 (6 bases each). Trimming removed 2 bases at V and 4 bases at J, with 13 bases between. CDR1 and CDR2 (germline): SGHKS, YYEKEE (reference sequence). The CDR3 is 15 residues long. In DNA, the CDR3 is TGTGCCAGCAGCTTCAGGCTAGGGGGGTACAATGAGCAGTTCTTC. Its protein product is CASSFRLGGYNEQFF. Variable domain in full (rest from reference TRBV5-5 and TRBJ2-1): DAGVTQSPTHLIKTRGQQVTLRCSPISGHKSVSWYQQVLGQGPQFIFQYYEKEERGRGNFPDRFSARQFPNYSSELNVNALLLGDSALYLCASSFRLGGYNEQFFGPGTRLTVL.

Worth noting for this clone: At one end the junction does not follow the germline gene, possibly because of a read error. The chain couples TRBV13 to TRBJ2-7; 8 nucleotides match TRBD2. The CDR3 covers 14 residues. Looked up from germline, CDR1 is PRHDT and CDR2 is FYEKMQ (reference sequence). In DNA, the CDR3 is TGTGCCAGCAGCTACTTTACTAGCGGCTACGAGCGGTACTTC. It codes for CASSYFTSGYERYF.

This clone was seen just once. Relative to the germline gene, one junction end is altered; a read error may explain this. CDR3 sequence: CASSFGSKGSLGHTF. CDR3 sequence (DNA): TGTGCCAGCAGCTTCGGTTCTAAGGGGTCGCTTGGCCACACCTTC. The chain links TRBV7-9 to TRBJ1-2; tentatively, D is TRBD1 (5 bases). This CDR3 has 15 residues. Germline V gene lookup returns CDR1 SEHNR and CDR2 FQNEAQ (reference sequence).

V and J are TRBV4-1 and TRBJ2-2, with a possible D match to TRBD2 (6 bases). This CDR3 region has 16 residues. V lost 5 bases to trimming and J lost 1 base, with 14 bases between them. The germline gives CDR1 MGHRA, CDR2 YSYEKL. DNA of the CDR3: TGCGCCAGCAGCTCCTACGGGCGGGGGAACACCGGGGAGCTGTTTTTT. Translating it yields CASSSYGRGNTGELFF.

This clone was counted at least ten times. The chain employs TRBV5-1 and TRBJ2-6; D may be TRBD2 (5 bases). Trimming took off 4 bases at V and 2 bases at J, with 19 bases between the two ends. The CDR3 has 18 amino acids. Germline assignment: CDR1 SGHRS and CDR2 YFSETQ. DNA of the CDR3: TGCGCCAGCAGCCCCCGGGGAAGCACTACGACTGGGGCCAACGTCCTGACTTTC. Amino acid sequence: CASSPRGSTTTGANVLTF.

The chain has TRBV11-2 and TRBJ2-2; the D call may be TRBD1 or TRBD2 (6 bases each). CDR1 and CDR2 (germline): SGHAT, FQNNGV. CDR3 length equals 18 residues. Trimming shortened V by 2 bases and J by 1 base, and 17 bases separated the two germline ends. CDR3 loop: CASSLRGAGGQNTGELFF. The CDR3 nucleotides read TGTGCCAGCAGCTTACGAGGGGCCGGGGGCCAGAACACCGGGGAGCTGTTTTTT. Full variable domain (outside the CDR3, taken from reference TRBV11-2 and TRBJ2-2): EAGVAQSPRYKIIEKRQSVAFWCNPISGHATLYWYQQILGQGPKLLIQFQNNGVVDDSQLPKDRFSAERLKGVDSTLKIQPAKLEDSAVYLCASSLRGAGGQNTGELFFGEGSRLTVL.

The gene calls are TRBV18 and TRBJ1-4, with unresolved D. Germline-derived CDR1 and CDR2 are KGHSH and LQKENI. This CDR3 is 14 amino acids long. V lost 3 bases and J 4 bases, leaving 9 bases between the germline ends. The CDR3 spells CASSPDMGNEKLFF. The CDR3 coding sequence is TGTGCCAGCTCACCCGACATGGGTAATGAAAAACTGTTTTTT. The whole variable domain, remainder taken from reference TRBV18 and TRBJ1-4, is NAGVMQNPRHLVRRRGQEARLRCSPMKGHSHVYWYRQLPEEGLKFMVYLQKENIIDESGMPKERFSAEFPKEGPSILRIQQVVRGDSAAYFCASSPDMGNEKLFFGSGTQLSVL.

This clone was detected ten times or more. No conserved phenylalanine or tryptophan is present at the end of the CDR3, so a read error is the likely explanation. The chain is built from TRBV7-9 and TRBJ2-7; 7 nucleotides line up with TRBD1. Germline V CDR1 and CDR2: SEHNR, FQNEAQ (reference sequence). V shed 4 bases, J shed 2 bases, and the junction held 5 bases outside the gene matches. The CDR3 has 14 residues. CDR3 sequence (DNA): TGTGCCAGCAGCTCCGGGACAGAAGCCTACGAGCAGTACCTC. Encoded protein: CASSSGTEAYEQYL.

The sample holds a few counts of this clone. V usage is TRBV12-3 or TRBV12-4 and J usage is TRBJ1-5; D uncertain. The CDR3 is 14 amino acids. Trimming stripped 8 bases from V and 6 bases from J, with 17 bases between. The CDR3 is CASASVGLFQPQHF. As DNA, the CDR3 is TGTGCCAGCGCCTCAGTGGGTTTATTTCAGCCCCAGCATTTT.

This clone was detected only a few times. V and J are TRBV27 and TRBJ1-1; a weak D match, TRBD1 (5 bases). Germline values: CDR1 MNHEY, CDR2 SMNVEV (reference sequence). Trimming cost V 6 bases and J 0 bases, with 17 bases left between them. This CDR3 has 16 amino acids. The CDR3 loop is CASSPGSGRVNTEAFF. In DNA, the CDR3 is TGTGCCAGCAGCCCAGGTTCGGGGCGGGTGAACACTGAAGCTTTCTTT.

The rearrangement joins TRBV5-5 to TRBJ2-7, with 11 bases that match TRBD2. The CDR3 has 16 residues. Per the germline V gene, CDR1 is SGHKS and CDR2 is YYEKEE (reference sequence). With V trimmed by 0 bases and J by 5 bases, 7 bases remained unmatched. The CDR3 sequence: CASSLAEVAGGDEQYF. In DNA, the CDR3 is TGTGCCAGCAGCTTGGCCGAGGTAGCGGGAGGGGACGAGCAGTACTTC.

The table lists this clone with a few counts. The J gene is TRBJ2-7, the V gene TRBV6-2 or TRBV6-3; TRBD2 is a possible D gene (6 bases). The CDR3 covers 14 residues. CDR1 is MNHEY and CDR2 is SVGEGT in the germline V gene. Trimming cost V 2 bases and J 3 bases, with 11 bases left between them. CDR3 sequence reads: CASSYRGLNYEQYF. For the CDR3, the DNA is TGTGCCAGCAGTTACCGGGGACTCAACTACGAGCAGTACTTC.